This T cell receptor beta chain was captured in a study of CD8 T cells in Susac syndrome. V lost 7 bases to trimming and J lost 1 base, with 8 bases between them. The CDR3 is 14 amino acids. Per germline, CDR1 SNHLY and CDR2 FYNNEI. Reverse transcription used roughly 0.5 to 1 ug RNA and random hexamers. TCRdb called the immunoSEQ multiplex PCR reads again in MiXCR, with one record for every CDR3 protein. The sample holds 100,000 to 150,000 distinct CDR3 sequences; around 94% are singletons and the top ten take roughly 0.087%. Sequenced: CD4+ T cells from PBMCs. This TCR came from a human donor in good health. The chain recombines TRBV2 with TRBJ2-6, with D maybe TRBD2 (5 bases). In DNA form, the CDR3 reads TGTGCCAGCATTAGGGAGTCTGGGGCCAACGTCCTGACTTTC. This gives the protein CASIRESGANVLTF.